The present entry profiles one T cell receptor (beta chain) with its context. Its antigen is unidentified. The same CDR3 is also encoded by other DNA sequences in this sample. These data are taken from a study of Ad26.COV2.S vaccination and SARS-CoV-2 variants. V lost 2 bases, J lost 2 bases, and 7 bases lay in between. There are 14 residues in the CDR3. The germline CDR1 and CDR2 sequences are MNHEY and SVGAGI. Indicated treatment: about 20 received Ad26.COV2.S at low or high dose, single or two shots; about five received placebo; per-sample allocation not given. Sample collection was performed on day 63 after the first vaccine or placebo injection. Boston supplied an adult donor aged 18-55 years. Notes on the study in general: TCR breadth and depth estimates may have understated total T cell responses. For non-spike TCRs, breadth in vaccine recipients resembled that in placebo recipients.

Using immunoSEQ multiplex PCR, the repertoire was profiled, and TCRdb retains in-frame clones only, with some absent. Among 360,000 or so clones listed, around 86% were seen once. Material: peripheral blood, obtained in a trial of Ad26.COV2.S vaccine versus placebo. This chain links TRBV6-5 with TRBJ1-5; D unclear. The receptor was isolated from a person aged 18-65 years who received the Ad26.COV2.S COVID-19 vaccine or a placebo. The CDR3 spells CASSYRQGNQPQHF. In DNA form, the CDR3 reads TGTGCCAGCAGTTACCGGCAGGGCAATCAGCCCCAGCATTTT.